These 8 T cell receptor beta chains were sequenced from one sample in a study of cytomegalovirus exposure and HLA in healthy donors. Use of 60 Vbeta and 13 Jbeta primers characterized the PCR. The data were produced by immunoSEQ multiplex PCR, yet TCRdb's version contains in-frame clones alone and is incomplete. The sample lists over 150,000 clones; roughly 80% were seen once. The source material was PBMCs. Receptors originate from a man aged 30 to 39 in good health and CMV-seronegative.

V gene TRBV14 combines with J gene TRBJ2-7; 12 bases align to TRBD2. The V and J ends lost 1 base and 3 bases, in that order; junction bases with no gene match: 4. Germline V gene sequence: CDR1 SGHDN, CDR2 FVKESK. The CDR3 has 16 amino acids. CDR3 in amino acids: CASSQGLAGVLYEQYF. The CDR3 nucleotides are TGTGCCAGCAGCCAAGGACTAGCGGGAGTCCTCTACGAGCAGTACTTC.

The J gene is TRBJ2-2, the V gene TRBV6-5; D is possibly TRBD2 (7 bases). V was trimmed by 4 bases and J by 5 bases, leaving 17 bases between them. The CDR3 length is 16 residues. Germline V CDR1 and CDR2: MNHEY, SVGAGI. The chain's CDR3 is CASSSVGGGTTGELFF. In nucleotides, the CDR3 is TGTGCCAGCAGTTCCGTAGGGGGGGGCACGACCGGGGAGCTGTTTTTT.

V gene TRBV21-1 combines with J gene TRBJ1-5; the table's D call TRBD1 went unverified against the DNA. TRBV21-1 is marked as a pseudogene. The CDR3 totals 14 residues. The CDR3 bases are TGTGCCAGCAGCCCCCGGGACAAAGATCAGCCCCAGCATTTT. Translated: CASSPRDKDQPQHF.

The J gene is TRBJ2-5, the V gene TRBV5-1; 9 positions match TRBD2. The CDR3 consists of 15 residues. V lost 1 base to trimming and J lost 3 bases; unmatched junction nucleotides: 4. Germline values: CDR1 SGHRS, CDR2 YFSETQ. CDR3: CASSLRLAGKETQYF. Written as DNA, the CDR3 is TGCGCCAGCAGCTTGAGGCTAGCGGGGAAAGAGACCCAGTACTTC. Variable domain in full (rest from reference TRBV5-1 and TRBJ2-5): KAGVTQTPRYLIKTRGQQVTLSCSPISGHRSVSWYQQTPGQGLQFLFEYFSETQRNKGNFPGRFSGRQFSNSRSEMNVSTLELGDSALYLCASSLRLAGKETQYFGPGTRLLVL.

The gene calls are TRBV25-1 and TRBJ2-7; D possibly corresponds to TRBD2 (6 bases). Germline CDR1 MGHDK, CDR2 SYGVNS. This CDR3 region has 14 residues. Trimming cost V 3 bases and J 1 base, with 10 bases left between them. The CDR3 sequence: CASSDSGVSYEQYF. DNA of the CDR3: TGTGCCAGCAGTGATTCGGGGGTTTCCTACGAGCAGTACTTC.

V usage is TRBV28 and J usage is TRBJ2-1, with D possibly TRBD1 on 5 matching bases. The CDR3 spans 13 residues. Trimming took off 7 bases at V and 7 bases at J, with 14 bases between the two ends. Germline V gene sequence: CDR1 MDHEN, CDR2 SYDVKM. The chain's CDR3 is CASTDQGRNEQFF. CDR3 sequence (DNA): TGTGCCAGCACCGATCAGGGCAGGAATGAGCAGTTCTTC.

This clone appeared a few times. The chain links TRBV2 to TRBJ1-3; no firm D call. The CDR3 sequence is 13 residues long. Trimming took 6 bases from V and 7 from J, leaving 13 bases between them. Looked up from germline, CDR1 is SNHLY and CDR2 is FYNNEI. The CDR3 reads CASRELLGNTIYF. CDR3 nucleotides: TGTGCCAGCAGGGAGTTACTAGGGAACACCATATATTTT.

The chain couples TRBV27 to TRBJ2-5; TRBD2 agrees at 8 bases. This CDR3 is 16 amino acids long. CDR1 is MNHEY and CDR2 is SMNVEV in the germline V gene (reference sequence). The trim removed 6 bases at V and 2 bases at J, leaving 11 bases unmatched. As DNA, the CDR3 is TGTGCCAGCAGAAGGGCTGGTTCGGGGGGGCAAGAGACCCAGTACTTC. As protein: CASRRAGSGGQETQYF.